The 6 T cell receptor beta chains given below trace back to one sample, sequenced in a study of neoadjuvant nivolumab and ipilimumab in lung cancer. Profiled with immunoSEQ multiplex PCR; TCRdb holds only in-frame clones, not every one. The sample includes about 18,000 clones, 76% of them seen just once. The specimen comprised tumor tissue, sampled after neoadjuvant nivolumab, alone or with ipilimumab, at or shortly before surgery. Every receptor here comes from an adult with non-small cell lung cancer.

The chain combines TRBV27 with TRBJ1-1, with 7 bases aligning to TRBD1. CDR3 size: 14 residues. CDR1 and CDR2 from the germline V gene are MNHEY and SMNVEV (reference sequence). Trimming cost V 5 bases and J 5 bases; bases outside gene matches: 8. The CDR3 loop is CASSGWRGRTEAFF. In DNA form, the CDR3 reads TGTGCCAGCAGTGGGTGGAGGGGGCGAACTGAAGCTTTCTTT.

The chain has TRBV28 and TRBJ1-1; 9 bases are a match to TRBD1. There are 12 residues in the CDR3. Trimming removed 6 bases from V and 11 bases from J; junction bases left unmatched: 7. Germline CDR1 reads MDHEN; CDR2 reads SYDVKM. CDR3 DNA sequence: TGTGCCAGCAGCAACCCGGGACAGGGTGCTTTCTTT. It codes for CASSNPGQGAFF.

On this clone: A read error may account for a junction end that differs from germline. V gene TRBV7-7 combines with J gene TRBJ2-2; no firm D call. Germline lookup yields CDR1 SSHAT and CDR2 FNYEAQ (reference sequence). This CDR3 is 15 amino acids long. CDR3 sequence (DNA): TGTGCTAGCAGCTTAGCCCCGGCAGGTACCGGGGAGCTGTTTTTT. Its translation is CASSLAPAGTGELFF.

CDR3 amino acids: CASSSNRDQPQHF. The CDR3 DNA reads TGTGCCAGTAGTTCCAACAGGGATCAGCCCCAGCATTTT. The chain joins TRBV19 to TRBJ1-5, with D maybe TRBD1 (6 bases). CDR3 length equals 13 residues. V was trimmed by 5 bases and J by 5 bases, leaving 10 bases between them. Germline assignment: CDR1 LNHDA and CDR2 SQIVND (reference sequence).

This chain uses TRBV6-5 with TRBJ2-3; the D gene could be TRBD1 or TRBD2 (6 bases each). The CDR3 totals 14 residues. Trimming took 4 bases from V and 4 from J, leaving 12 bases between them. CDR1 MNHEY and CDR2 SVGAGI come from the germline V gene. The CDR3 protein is CASSSGDLPDTQYF. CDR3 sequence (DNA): TGTGCCAGCAGTTCAGGGGACTTACCAGATACGCAGTATTTT.

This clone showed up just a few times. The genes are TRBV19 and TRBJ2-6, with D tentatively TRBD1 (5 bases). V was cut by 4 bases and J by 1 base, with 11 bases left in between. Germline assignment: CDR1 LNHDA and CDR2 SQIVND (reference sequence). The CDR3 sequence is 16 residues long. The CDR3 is CASSTTDVSGANVLTF. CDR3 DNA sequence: TGTGCCAGTAGTACGACAGACGTGTCTGGGGCCAACGTCCTGACTTTC.